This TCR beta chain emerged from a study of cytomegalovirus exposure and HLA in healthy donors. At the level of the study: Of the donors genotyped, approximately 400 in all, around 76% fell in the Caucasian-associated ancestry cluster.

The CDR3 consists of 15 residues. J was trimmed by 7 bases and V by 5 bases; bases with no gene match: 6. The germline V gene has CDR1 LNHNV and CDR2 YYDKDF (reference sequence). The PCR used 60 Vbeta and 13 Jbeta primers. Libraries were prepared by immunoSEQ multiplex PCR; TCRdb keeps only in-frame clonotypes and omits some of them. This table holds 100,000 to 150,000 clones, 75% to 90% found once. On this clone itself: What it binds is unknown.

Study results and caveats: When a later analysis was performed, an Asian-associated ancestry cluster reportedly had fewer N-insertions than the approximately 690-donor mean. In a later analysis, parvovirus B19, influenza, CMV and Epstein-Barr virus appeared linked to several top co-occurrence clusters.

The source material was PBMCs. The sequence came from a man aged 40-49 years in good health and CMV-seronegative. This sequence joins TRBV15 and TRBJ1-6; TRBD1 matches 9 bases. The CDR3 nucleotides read TGTGCCACCAGCGAGCGGACAGGGGAGAATTCACCCCTCCACTTT. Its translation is CATSERTGENSPLHF.